This paragraph covers one T cell receptor (beta chain) sequence. Its antigen remains unknown. Methods described previously, with TCR primers listed, were used for bulk TCR libraries. A single record per CDR3 protein comes from TCRdb applying MiXCR to the PCR reads. The repertoire holds about half a million distinct CDR3 sequences, with 20% to 25% as singletons. V was shortened by 0 bases and J by 1 base, with 10 bases between the two germline ends. Germline V lookup: CDR1 LGHNA, CDR2 YNFKEQ. The CDR3 consists of 15 residues. This sample is part of a study of molecular identifiers for immune sequencing clone quantification. Whole-study context: Replicate experiments divided RNA from roughly 20,000 or 100,000 naive CD8 cells into five parts and sequenced four. General observations from the study: Effector cells had over 98% of their molecules in clones above 20 RNA copies, while naive cells had under 1%. Detectable among one million naive cells, according to reports, was Jurkat TCR RNA spiked in from one cell.

Sequencing used naive CD8+ T cells from blood, with Jurkat cell RNA spiked in. The subset is: FACS-sorted CD8+CD4-CCR7+CD45RA+ naive T cells. The rearrangement joins TRBV4-2 to TRBJ2-7, with D hard to call. This TCR was recovered from a human donor in good health. Some libraries in this study had Jurkat cell RNA spiked in. The CDR3 protein is CASSQDWPTSYEQYF. The CDR3 bases are TGTGCCAGCAGCCAAGACTGGCCAACTTCCTACGAGCAGTACTTC.